This is a list of T cell receptor beta chains from one sample in a study of beta chain features in type 1 diabetes. The table came from immunoSEQ multiplex PCR; TCRdb's copy has only in-frame clones and leaves some out. The sample lists 200,000 to 250,000 clones; roughly 17% were seen once. Sequenced: naive CD4+ T cells from blood. These receptors were taken from a man aged 25-45 years with type 1 diabetes. Both conserved end residues are part of each CDR3. D genes are given only for firm matches. Only some rows state a clone size, as once, few, many or a class for expanded clones.

>TRBV7-7|NA|TRBJ1-1|NA
CASSQLGSVEAFF
TGTGCTAGCAGCCAACTAGGGAGCGTTGAAGCTTTCTTT
>TRBV4-1|NA|TRBJ2-1|NA
CASSQDKRASYNEQFF
TGCGCCAGCAGCCAAGATAAGAGGGCCTCCTACAATGAGCAGTTCTTC
>TRBV9|NA|TRBJ1-1|NA
CASSVAPSNTEAFF
TGTGCCAGCAGCGTAGCTCCGAGTAACACTGAAGCTTTCTTT
>TRBV30|NA|TRBJ1-5|NA
CAWSVGARRPQHF
TGTGCCTGGAGTGTGGGGGCCCGGAGGCCCCAGCATTTT
>TRBV9|NA|TRBJ2-5|NA
CASSVSGSYKETQYF
TGTGCCAGCAGCGTATCCGGCAGCTACAAAGAGACCCAGTACTTC
>TRBV29-1|NA|TRBJ2-7|few
CSVVVTIYEQYF
TGCAGCGTTGTAGTTACGATCTACGAGCAGTACTTC
>TRBV9|NA|TRBJ2-3|NA
CASSSRRDTQYF
TGTGCCAGCAGCTCGAGGAGGGATACGCAGTATTTT
>TRBV27|NA|TRBJ1-1|NA
CASSPLLGTEAFF
TGTGCCAGCAGTCCACTATTGGGGACTGAAGCTTTCTTT
>TRBV4-2|NA|TRBJ1-2|few
CASSPPSDSSYGYTF
TGTGCCAGCAGCCCACCCTCCGACAGCAGCTATGGCTACACCTTC
>TRBV4-3|NA|TRBJ2-2|NA
CASSYHRETGELFF
TGCGCCAGCAGCTATCACAGGGAAACCGGGGAGCTGTTTTTT
>TRBV7-9|NA|TRBJ2-3|few
CASSSKTRGPTDTQYF
TGTGCCAGCAGCTCCAAGACTAGAGGGCCCACAGATACGCAGTATTTT